These 17 T cell receptor beta chains came from one sample sequenced in a study of blood T cell repertoires in COVID-19. Repertoires were generated with immunoSEQ multiplex PCR, while TCRdb's copy carries only in-frame clones and drops some. The table shows approximately 220,000 clones, with around 87% occurring only once. The sample taken for sequencing was PBMCs or T cells enriched from blood (not recorded which). The receptors stem from a man aged 25 to 40 who had been exposed to COVID-19.

The chain employs TRBV15 and TRBJ1-6; TRBD1 is a possible D gene (6 bases). Germline CDR1 is LNHNV and CDR2 is YYDKDF (reference sequence). Trimming stripped 4 bases from V and 7 bases from J, with 11 bases between. The CDR3 runs 14 residues. The CDR3 spells CATSILQGNSPLHF. The CDR3 nucleotides read TGTGCCACCAGCATTTTACAGGGAAATTCACCCCTCCACTTT.

The chain joins TRBV19 to TRBJ1-5; 7 nucleotides align to TRBD1. CDR1 LNHDA and CDR2 SQIVND come from the germline V gene (reference sequence). V lost 8 bases to trimming and J lost 0 bases; unmatched junction nucleotides: 10. The CDR3 has 16 amino acids. The CDR3 protein is CASRSQGVTSNQPQHF. The DNA for the CDR3 is TGTGCCAGTCGTAGCCAGGGGGTTACTAGCAATCAGCCCCAGCATTTT.

The gene calls are TRBV27 and TRBJ2-3, with D uncertain. Germline V lookup: CDR1 MNHEY, CDR2 SMNVEV (reference sequence). This CDR3 spans 13 amino acids. Trimming took 7 bases from V and 2 from J, leaving 10 bases between them. The CDR3 reads CASTVSSTDTQYF. The CDR3 nucleotides are TGTGCCAGCACAGTCAGTTCCACAGATACGCAGTATTTT.

The chain carries TRBV20-1 and TRBJ2-3; 9 nucleotides agree with TRBD2. This CDR3 spans 16 amino acids. J lost 4 bases, V lost 3 bases, and 11 bases had no gene match. Germline lookup yields CDR1 DFQATT and CDR2 SNEGSKA (reference sequence). The CDR3 nucleotides are TGCAGTGCTAGTCTGGTTTTAGCGGGGGCCGCAGATACGCAGTATTTT. This gives the protein CSASLVLAGAADTQYF.

The chain employs TRBV12-3 or TRBV12-4 and TRBJ1-3; D possibly corresponds to TRBD1 (5 bases). Trimming removed 9 bases at V and 3 bases at J, with 9 bases between. The CDR3 runs 12 residues. The DNA of the CDR3 is TGTGCCAGTGACAGCGTTGGAAACACCATATATTTT. Its protein product is CASDSVGNTIYF.

The V and J genes are TRBV30 and TRBJ1-5; tentative D call: TRBD1 (5 bases). V lost 4 bases to trimming and J lost 5 bases, with 12 bases between them. The germline gives CDR1 GTSNPN, CDR2 SVGIG (reference sequence). The CDR3 sequence is 13 residues long. Written as DNA, the CDR3 is TGTGCCTGGAACAGACAGATACATCAGCCCCAGCATTTT. Translation gives CAWNRQIHQPQHF.

The chain joins TRBV7-2 to TRBJ1-1, with D unresolved. The CDR3 spans 11 residues. The germline V and J ends were trimmed by 8 bases and 8 bases, with 12 bases remaining between them. Per germline, CDR1 SGHTA and CDR2 FQGNSA. The CDR3: CASLWLEEAFF. The DNA for the CDR3 is TGTGCCAGCTTATGGCTCGAAGAAGCTTTCTTT.

The gene calls are TRBV18 and TRBJ1-1, with 9 positions matching TRBD1. From germline, CDR1 is KGHSH and CDR2 LQKENI. Trimming removed 5 bases from V and 6 bases from J; junction bases left unmatched: 13. The CDR3 has 16 residues. CDR3 bases: TGTGCCAGCTCATCCAACGCCGGACAGGGGTATGCTGAAGCTTTCTTT. Translation: CASSSNAGQGYAEAFF.

The chain is built from TRBV5-5 and TRBJ1-2; 7 bases agree with TRBD1. Germline values: CDR1 SGHKS, CDR2 YYEKEE (reference sequence). This CDR3 contains 14 residues. V lost 4 bases to trimming and J lost 6 bases; unmatched junction nucleotides: 9. The CDR3 DNA sequence: TGTGCCAGCAGCCCCGACAGGGTATCAAATGGCTACACCTTC. Translation gives CASSPDRVSNGYTF.

This clone was counted a few times. The chain employs TRBV5-1 and TRBJ2-7; a weak D match, TRBD1 (6 bases). V dropped 2 bases and J dropped 2 bases, with 11 bases sitting between them. The germline V gene has CDR1 SGHRS and CDR2 YFSETQ. This CDR3 contains 14 residues. This chain's CDR3 is CASSFSDRTYEQYF. The CDR3 DNA follows: TGCGCCAGCAGCTTTAGTGACAGGACCTACGAGCAGTACTTC. Full variable domain (outside the CDR3, taken from reference TRBV5-1 and TRBJ2-7): KAGVTQTPRYLIKTRGQQVTLSCSPISGHRSVSWYQQTPGQGLQFLFEYFSETQRNKGNFPGRFSGRQFSNSRSEMNVSTLELGDSALYLCASSFSDRTYEQYFGPGTRLTVT.

The V call is TRBV15, the J call TRBJ2-1; a weak D match, TRBD1 (6 bases). The CDR3 has 12 residues. Germline V gives CDR1 LNHNV, CDR2 YYDKDF (reference sequence). Trimming pared 6 bases from V and 6 bases from J, leaving 9 bases between. The CDR3 loop reads CATRKGGNEQFF. Here the CDR3 DNA reads TGTGCCACCAGGAAAGGGGGCAATGAGCAGTTCTTC. The entire variable domain, with the rest obtained from reference TRBV15 and TRBJ2-1, is as follows: DAMVIQNPRYQVTQFGKPVTLSCSQTLNHNVMYWYQQKSSQAPKLLFHYYDKDFNNEADTPDNFQSRRPNTSFCFLDIRSPGLGDTAMYLCATRKGGNEQFFGPGTRLTVL.

This chain joins TRBV4-1 and TRBJ1-2; 9 nucleotides align to TRBD1. The germline gives CDR1 MGHRA, CDR2 YSYEKL. This CDR3 comprises 12 residues. V dropped 8 bases and J dropped 4; count of bases not matched to a gene: 2. Here the CDR3 DNA reads TGCGCCAGCCGGGGACAGGGCTATGGCTACACCTTC. Amino acid sequence: CASRGQGYGYTF.

The V gene is TRBV19, the J gene TRBJ2-7; D perhaps matches TRBD2 (5 bases). Per the germline V gene, CDR1 is LNHDA and CDR2 is SQIVND (reference sequence). The CDR3 runs 13 residues. V was pared by 4 bases and J by 1 base, with 8 bases between. In DNA form, the CDR3 reads TGTGCCAGTAGTACTGACTATTCCTACGAGCAGTACTTC. Its translation: CASSTDYSYEQYF.

The chain recombines TRBV5-6 with TRBJ1-2; maybe TRBD1 (5 bases). V was trimmed by 2 bases and J by 7 bases, leaving 21 bases between them. The V gene's germline CDR1 is SGHDT and CDR2 YYEEEE. CDR3 size: 16 residues. Here the CDR3 reads CASSFGLLRTGGGYTF. The CDR3 DNA reads TGTGCCAGCAGCTTCGGCCTACTAAGGACCGGGGGTGGCTACACCTTC.

J is TRBJ1-6 and V is TRBV6-6, with a possible D match to TRBD1 (6 bases). The CDR3 spans 15 residues. The germline gives CDR1 MNHNY, CDR2 SVGAGI (reference sequence). The V gene lost 6 bases and the J gene lost 5 bases, with 14 bases spanning the gap. CDR3 loop: CASSPGGQDNSPLHF. The DNA for the CDR3 is TGTGCCAGCAGCCCCGGGGGGCAGGATAATTCACCCCTCCACTTT.

With respect to this clone: The sample holds other DNA sequences that translate to the same CDR3. This chain connects TRBV18 to TRBJ1-1; a possible D gene is TRBD1 (5 bases). V lost 0 bases, J lost 1 base, and 9 bases lay in between. Germline lookup yields CDR1 KGHSH and CDR2 LQKENI. The CDR3 has 15 residues. CDR3 DNA sequence: TGTGCCAGCTCACCACCCGGGGGGAGGAACACTGAAGCTTTCTTT. Translated, it gives CASSPPGGRNTEAFF.

The genes are TRBV7-9 and TRBJ1-1; 8 bases align to TRBD1. CDR3 length: 14 residues. Germline V gene data show CDR1 as SEHNR and CDR2 as FQNEAQ (reference sequence). Trimming at V came to 6 bases and at J to 0 bases, leaving 3 bases not matched to a gene. The CDR3 sequence is CASRQGAMNTEAFF. The DNA for the CDR3 is TGTGCCAGCAGGCAGGGGGCAATGAACACTGAAGCTTTCTTT.